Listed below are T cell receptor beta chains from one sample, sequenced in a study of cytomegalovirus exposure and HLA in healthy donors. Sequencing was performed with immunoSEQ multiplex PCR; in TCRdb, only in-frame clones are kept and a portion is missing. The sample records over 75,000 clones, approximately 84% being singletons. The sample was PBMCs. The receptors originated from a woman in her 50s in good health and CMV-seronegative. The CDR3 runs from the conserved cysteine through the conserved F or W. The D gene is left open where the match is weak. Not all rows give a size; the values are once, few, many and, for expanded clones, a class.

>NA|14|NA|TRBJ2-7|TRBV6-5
TGTGCCAGCAGTTACGACAGACTTACCTACGAGCAGTACTTC
CASSYDRLTYEQYF
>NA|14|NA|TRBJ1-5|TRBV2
TGTGCCAGCAGTGCCAGGGGAGGGAATCAGCCCCAGCATTTT
CASSARGGNQPQHF
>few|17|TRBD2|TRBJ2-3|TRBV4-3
TGCGCCAGCAGCCAAGATCTCGCGGGGGGGCGGTCAGATACGCAGTATTTT
CASSQDLAGGRSDTQYF
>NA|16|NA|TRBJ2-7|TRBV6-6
TGTGCCAGCAGTGACTTACAGGGAGGGGGGCAATACGAGCAGTACTTC
CASSDLQGGGQYEQYF
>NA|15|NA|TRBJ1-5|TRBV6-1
TGTGCCAGCAGTAGAATAACGACAGACAATCAGCCCCAGCATTTT
CASSRITTDNQPQHF
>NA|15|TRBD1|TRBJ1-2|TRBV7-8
TGTGCCAGCAGCTTAGCGGGGACAGGAGACTATGGCTACACCTTC
CASSLAGTGDYGYTF
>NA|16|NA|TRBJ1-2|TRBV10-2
TGCGCCAGCAGTGCACCCGACAGACGAGAAAACTATGGCTACACCTTC
CASSAPDRRENYGYTF
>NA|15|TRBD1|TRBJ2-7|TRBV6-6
TGTGCCAGCAGTTTCACCGGGACAGGGGGTTACGAGCAGTACTTC
CASSFTGTGGYEQYF
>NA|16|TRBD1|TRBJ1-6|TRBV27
TGTGCCAGCAGTTTATCGGTACAGGGGTTTAATTCACCCCTCCACTTT
CASSLSVQGFNSPLHF
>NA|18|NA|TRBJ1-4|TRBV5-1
TGCGCCAGCAGCCCCTTCGGGCGGGGGGGCGCATTGGATGAAAAACTGTTTTTT
CASSPFGRGGALDEKLFF
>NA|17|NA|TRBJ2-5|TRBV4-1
TGCGCCAGCAGCCAAGAGTGGCCTAGGGGCGACCAAGAGACCCAGTACTTC
CASSQEWPRGDQETQYF
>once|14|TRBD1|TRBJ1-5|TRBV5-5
TGTGCCAGCAGCTTCGGGACAGGAAATCAGCCCCAGCATTTT
CASSFGTGNQPQHF
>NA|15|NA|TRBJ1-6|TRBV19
TGTGCCAGTAGTACCGGACAGATATTGAATTCACCCCTCCACTTT
CASSTGQILNSPLHF
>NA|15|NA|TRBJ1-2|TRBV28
TGTGCCAGCAGTTACAGGGCCGGTTCGAACTATGGCTACACCTTC
CASSYRAGSNYGYTF
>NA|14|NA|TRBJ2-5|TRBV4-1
TGCGCCAGCAGCCAAGATCCCAGGGGCGAGACCCAGTACTTC
CASSQDPRGETQYF
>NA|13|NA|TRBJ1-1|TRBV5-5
TGTGCCAGCAGCTCAACAGGGAACACTGAAGCTTTCTTT
CASSSTGNTEAFF
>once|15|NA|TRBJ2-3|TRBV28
TGTGCCAGCAGTTTAACGGGAGTTAGCACAGATACGCAGTATTTT
CASSLTGVSTDTQYF
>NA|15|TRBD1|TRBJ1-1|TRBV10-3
TGTGCCATCTTGGGGGAGACAGGGGCTGAAGCTGAAGCTTTCTTT
CAILGETGAEAEAFF
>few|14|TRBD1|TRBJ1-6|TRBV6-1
TGTGCCAGCAGTCCCGGGACAGGGGGTTCACCCCTCCACTTT
CASSPGTGGSPLHF
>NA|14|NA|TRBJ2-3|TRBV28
TGTGCCAGCAGTTTATCTGGGCCAACAGATACGCAGTATTTT
CASSLSGPTDTQYF
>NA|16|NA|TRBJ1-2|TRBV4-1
TGCGCCAGCAGCCAAGATGGAGTCCCGTCCTACTATGGCTACACCTTC
CASSQDGVPSYYGYTF
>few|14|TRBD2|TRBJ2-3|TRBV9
TGTGCCAGCAGCGTAGCCCCCGGGGGGGATACGCAGTATTTT
CASSVAPGGDTQYF
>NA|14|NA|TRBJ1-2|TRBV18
TGTGCCAGCTCACCAAGTTCAGTTGACTATGGCTACACCTTC
CASSPSSVDYGYTF
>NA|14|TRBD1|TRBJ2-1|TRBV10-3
TGTGCCATCAGGACAGGGTACCGGGACAATGAGCAGTTCTTC
CAIRTGYRDNEQFF
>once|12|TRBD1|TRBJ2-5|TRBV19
TGTGCCAGCGGGACAGCCGGGGAGACCCAGTACTTC
CASGTAGETQYF
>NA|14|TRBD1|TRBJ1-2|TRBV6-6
TGTGCCAGCAATCCGTCCCGGGACAGTTATGGCTACACCTTC
CASNPSRDSYGYTF
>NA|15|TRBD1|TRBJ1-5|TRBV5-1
TGCGCCAGCAGCCCTGGGACAGGGAGCAATCAGCCCCAGCATTTT
CASSPGTGSNQPQHF
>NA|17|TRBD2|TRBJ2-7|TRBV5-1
TGCGCCAGCAGCGATGGGACTAGCGGGGCCCTCTCCTACGAGCAGTACTTC
CASSDGTSGALSYEQYF
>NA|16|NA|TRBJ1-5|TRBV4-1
TGCGCCAGCAGCCAAGAGTCCCCGGGGGGTAATCAGCCCCAGCATTTT
CASSQESPGGNQPQHF
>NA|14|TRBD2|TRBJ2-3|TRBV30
TGTGCCTTAGAACTAGCGGGGGGAACAGATACGCAGTATTTT
CALELAGGTDTQYF
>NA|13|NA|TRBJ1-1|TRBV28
TGTGCCAGCAGTTTATTAGAGGCAGATGAAGCTTTCTTT
CASSLLEADEAFF
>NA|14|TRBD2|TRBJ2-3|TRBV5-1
TGCGCCAGCAGCTTGGGGGGCGGGGGAGATACGCAGTATTTT
CASSLGGGGDTQYF
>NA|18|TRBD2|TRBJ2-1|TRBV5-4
TGTGCCAGCAGCCCCCCGGGGGTTTCGGCGGGAGTTGGCAATGAGCAGTTCTTC
CASSPPGVSAGVGNEQFF
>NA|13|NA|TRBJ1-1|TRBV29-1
TGCAGCGCAGGAGGCAGCCTCAACACTGAAGCTTTCTTT
CSAGGSLNTEAFF
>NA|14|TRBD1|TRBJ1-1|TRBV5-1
TGCGCCAGCGTTTCTGGAGGGGGCGGTACTGAAGCTTTCTTT
CASVSGGGGTEAFF
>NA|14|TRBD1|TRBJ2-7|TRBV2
TGTGCCAGCAGTAGAGACAGGGTAGGCCACGAGCAGTACTTC
CASSRDRVGHEQYF
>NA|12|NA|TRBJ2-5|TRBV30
TGTGCCTGGAGCCCAGGATTGGAGACCCAGTACTTC
CAWSPGLETQYF
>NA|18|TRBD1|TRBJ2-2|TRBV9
TGTGCCAGCAGCGCCGCCCCTGGGACAGGGAGAGGTGAAAGGGAGCTGTTTTTT
CASSAAPGTGRGERELFF
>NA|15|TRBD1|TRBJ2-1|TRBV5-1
TGCGCCAGCAGCTTGGATCAGGGGGCATGGAATGAGCAGTTCTTC
CASSLDQGAWNEQFF
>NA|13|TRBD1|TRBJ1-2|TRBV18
TGTGCCAGCTCACCACAGGGGGCGGTTGGCTACACCTTC
CASSPQGAVGYTF
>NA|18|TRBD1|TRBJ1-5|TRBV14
TGTGCCAGCAGCCAAGATCGGGAACAGGGGCAAAGCAATCAGCCCCAGCATTTT
CASSQDREQGQSNQPQHF
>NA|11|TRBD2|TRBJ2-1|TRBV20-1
TGCAGTGCTAGTTGGGGGGGTGAGCAGTTCTTC
CSASWGGEQFF
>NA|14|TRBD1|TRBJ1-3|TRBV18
TGTGCCAGCTCAATTGACAGGGAGAGAAACACCATATATTTT
CASSIDRERNTIYF
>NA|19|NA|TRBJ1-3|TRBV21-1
TGTGCCAGCAGCAAAGTGGCACTACCCGCAGGGGAATCTGGAAACACCATATATTTT
CASSKVALPAGESGNTIYF
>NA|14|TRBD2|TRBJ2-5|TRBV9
TGTGCCAGCAGCAAAACTAGCGGAGGGGAGACCCAGTACTTC
CASSKTSGGETQYF